This passage covers 14 T cell receptor beta chains from one sample sequenced in a study of T cell changes during pregnancy in multiple sclerosis. The table came from immunoSEQ multiplex PCR; TCRdb's copy has only in-frame clones and leaves some out. This sample has 48,000 or so clones, with 85% to 95% found just once. The sample in question was CD4+ T cells from peripheral blood mononuclear cells, obtained in the second trimester of pregnancy. These receptor sequences come from a female donor in good health, enrolled as a control in a pregnancy study.

The rearrangement uses TRBV5-5 and TRBJ1-6; no reliable D call. Germline CDR1 and CDR2: SGHKS and YYEKEE (reference sequence). V gave up 4 bases and J gave up 10 bases, with 15 bases separating them. The CDR3 extends over 14 amino acids. The CDR3 coding sequence is TGTGCCAGCAGCCCATCGGGTTTTCGCTCACCCCTCCACTTT. Protein product: CASSPSGFRSPLHF.

This clone was seen a single time. The chain joins TRBV11-2 to TRBJ2-7, with 7 bases matching TRBD1. Germline CDR1 reads SGHAT; CDR2 reads FQNNGV. This CDR3 has 12 residues. V shed 5 bases and J 6 bases; nucleotides not matched to a gene: 4. CDR3 DNA: TGTGCCAGCAGCCGGACAGGAGGCGAGCAGTACTTC. It is translated as CASSRTGGEQYF.

The chain joins TRBV18 to TRBJ1-2; 12 nucleotides agree with TRBD1. Germline V lookup: CDR1 KGHSH, CDR2 LQKENI. Trimming took 3 bases from V and 8 from J; bases not matched to a gene: 4. This CDR3 has 14 amino acids. The DNA for the CDR3 is TGTGCCAGCTCACCGGGACAGGGGGCTCTCGGCTACACCTTC. It yields the protein CASSPGQGALGYTF.

The genes are TRBV5-5 and TRBJ2-2, with 9 bases identical to TRBD2. Germline V lookup: CDR1 SGHKS, CDR2 YYEKEE (reference sequence). This CDR3 region has 17 residues. V shed 0 bases, J shed 7 bases, and the junction held 10 bases outside the gene matches. CDR3 region: CASSLDAAGGLVGELFF. The DNA of the CDR3 is TGTGCCAGCAGCTTGGATGCGGCGGGGGGGCTCGTCGGGGAGCTGTTTTTT.

The rearrangement uses TRBV7-3 and TRBJ2-1; maybe TRBD2 (6 bases). The germline gives CDR1 SGHTA, CDR2 FQGTGA. Trimming cost V 2 bases and J 9 bases, with 14 bases left between them. The CDR3 is made up of 14 amino acids. Here the CDR3 DNA reads TGTGCCAGCAGCTTAGGGTCTAGCGCCAGTGAGCAGTTCTTC. Translating gives CASSLGSSASEQFF.

The V and J genes are TRBV10-3 and TRBJ2-7; the match to TRBD2 covers 9 bases. V trimming: 6 bases; J trimming: 0 bases; junction bases outside the gene matches: 12. This CDR3 is 17 amino acids long. In germline, CDR1 is ENHRY, CDR2 SYGVKD. Here the CDR3 reads CAIRDSLAGRTSYEQYF. CDR3 nucleotide sequence: TGTGCCATCAGAGATAGTCTAGCGGGGAGGACCTCCTACGAGCAGTACTTC.

This clone was seen only once. This chain joins TRBV28 and TRBJ1-5; D gene uncertain. The germline V gene has CDR1 MDHEN and CDR2 SYDVKM. CDR3 length: 14 residues. V lost 2 bases, J lost 3 bases, and 8 bases lay in between. The CDR3 DNA is TGTGCCAGCAGTTTAGGGCAGCTCAATCAGCCCCAGCATTTT. Translated: CASSLGQLNQPQHF.

The chain combines TRBV27 with TRBJ1-2; a weak D match, TRBD1 (6 bases). The CDR3 length is 15 residues. Germline V gene sequence: CDR1 MNHEY, CDR2 SMNVEV (reference sequence). V lost 6 bases, J lost 3 bases, and 17 bases lay in between. Here the CDR3 reads CASRTPWAGDYGYTF. CDR3 nucleotide sequence: TGTGCCAGCAGGACCCCGTGGGCAGGGGACTATGGCTACACCTTC.

V gene TRBV6-4 combines with J gene TRBJ2-2, with D unresolved. The CDR3 has 14 residues. V was cut by 6 bases and J by 3 bases, with 11 bases left in between. In germline, CDR1 is MRHNA, CDR2 SNTAGT. CDR3 nucleotide sequence: TGTGCCAGCAGCCGGAGCTCGTACACCGGGGAGCTGTTTTTT. This codes for CASSRSSYTGELFF.

This CDR3 is CASSSGGLGGYTF. CDR3 DNA sequence: TGCGCCAGCAGCTCAGGGGGGCTCGGTGGCTACACCTTC. The rearrangement uses TRBV5-1 and TRBJ1-2; 7 bases align to TRBD1. In germline, CDR1 is SGHRS, CDR2 YFSETQ. With V trimmed by 3 bases and J by 7 bases, 6 bases remained unmatched. This CDR3 is built from 13 residues.

The CDR3 region has the DNA TGCAGCGCCGCCGGGACAGCCGGGGACACTGAAGCTTTCTTT. Its protein product is CSAAGTAGDTEAFF. The chain has TRBV29-1 and TRBJ1-1, with TRBD1 identical over 7 bases. Germline loops: CDR1 SQVTM, CDR2 ANQGSEA. The CDR3 has 14 residues. With 7 bases clipped from V and 3 bases from J, the junction kept 11 bases outside the gene matches.

The V call is TRBV19, the J call TRBJ1-6, with 9 bases matching TRBD1. V gave up 2 bases and J gave up 7 bases; unmatched junction bases: 3. This CDR3 is 15 amino acids long. Germline V CDR1 and CDR2: LNHDA, SQIVND (reference sequence). The CDR3 DNA follows: TGTGCCAGTAGTATACGACAGGGGGAAAATTCACCCCTCCACTTT. Translating it yields CASSIRQGENSPLHF.

The V and J genes are TRBV5-6 and TRBJ1-1; D possibly corresponds to TRBD1 (5 bases). The length of the CDR3 is 14 residues. Trimming removed 0 bases from V and 8 bases from J, with 14 bases in between. Germline V CDR1 and CDR2: SGHDT, YYEEEE. Here the CDR3 reads CASSLAGKKPEAFF. CDR3 DNA: TGTGCCAGCAGCTTGGCAGGGAAAAAGCCAGAAGCTTTCTTT.

The chain's CDR3 is CASSSGTGGYGYTF. CDR3 nucleotide sequence: TGTGCCAGCAGTTCCGGGACAGGGGGTTATGGCTACACCTTC. V and J are TRBV28 and TRBJ1-2; 11 bases fit TRBD1. V was clipped by 4 bases and J by 5 bases; unmatched bases: 3. Per germline, CDR1 MDHEN and CDR2 SYDVKM. This CDR3 has 14 residues.